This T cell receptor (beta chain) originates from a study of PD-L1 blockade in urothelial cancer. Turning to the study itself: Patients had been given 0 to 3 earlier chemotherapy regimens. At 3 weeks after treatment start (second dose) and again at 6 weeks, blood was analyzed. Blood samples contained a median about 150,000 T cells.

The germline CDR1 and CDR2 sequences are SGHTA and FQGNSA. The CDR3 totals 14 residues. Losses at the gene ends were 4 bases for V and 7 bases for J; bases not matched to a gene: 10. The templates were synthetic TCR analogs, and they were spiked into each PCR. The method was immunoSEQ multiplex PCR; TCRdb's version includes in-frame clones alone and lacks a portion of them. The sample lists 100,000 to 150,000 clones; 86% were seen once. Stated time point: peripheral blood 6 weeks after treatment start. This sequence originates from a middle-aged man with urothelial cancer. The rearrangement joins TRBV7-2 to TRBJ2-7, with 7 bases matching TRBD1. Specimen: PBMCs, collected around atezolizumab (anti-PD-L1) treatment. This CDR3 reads CASSSGQVSYEQYF. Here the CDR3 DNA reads TGTGCCAGCAGCTCTGGACAGGTATCTTATGAGCAGTACTTC. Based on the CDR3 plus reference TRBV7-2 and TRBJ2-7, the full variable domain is GAGVSQSPSNKVTEKGKDVELRCDPISGHTALYWYRQSLGQGLEFLIYFQGNSAPDKSGLPSDRFSAERTGGSVSTLTIQRTQQEDSAVYLCASSSGQVSYEQYFGPGTRLTVT.